Listed below are T cell receptor beta chains from one sample, sequenced in a study of control samples from healthy donors and cancer patients. The method was immunoSEQ multiplex PCR; TCRdb's version includes in-frame clones alone and lacks a portion of them. The profile shows under 15,000 clones, around 87% of them singletons. Sequencing was performed on formalin-fixed, paraffin-embedded tissue. The receptors come from a male donor with melanoma. Each CDR3 is given with its conserved first and last residue. Fields, in order: J gene, V gene, CDR3 protein.

>TRBJ1-1|TRBV4-3
CASSPGSLNTEAFF
>TRBJ2-7|TRBV14
CASSPYPGTSGYQQYF
>TRBJ2-2|TRBV9
CASRGANTGELFF
>TRBJ2-5|TRBV29-1
CSVGQGWETQYF
>TRBJ2-1|TRBV11-3
CASRAHDAGGEQFF
>TRBJ1-5|TRBV6-1
CASSGWGANGNQPQHF
>TRBJ2-1|TRBV19
CASSIWTGDYNEQFF
>TRBJ2-1|TRBV11-2
CASSRGPEQFF
>TRBJ2-1|TRBV7-6
CASSLNPPGTSGIAEQFF
>TRBJ2-1|TRBV19
CASSIKREQFF
>TRBJ2-2|TRBV6-6
CASSSRDRLNTGELFF
>TRBJ2-1|TRBV3-1/TRBV3-2
CASSQELVGLAGSNDEQFF
>TRBJ2-1|TRBV11-3
CASSRRQGPDEQFF
>TRBJ2-5|TRBV7-7
CASSSGLAGVETQYF
>TRBJ2-5|TRBV6-6
CASSYSRETQYF
>TRBJ2-1|TRBV7-9
CASSPSGTEQFF
>TRBJ2-2|TRBV5-1
CASSLVRGKGTGELFF
>TRBJ2-1|TRBV3-1/TRBV3-2
CASSPSINTYNEQFF
>TRBJ2-1|TRBV6-5
CASQGLGPYNEQFF
>TRBJ2-6|TRBV7-2
CASSRGTGGLDVLTF
>TRBJ2-1|TRBV7-9
CASSSRDYGNEQFF
>TRBJ1-1|TRBV5-6
CASSPPGVDTEAFF
>TRBJ1-4|TRBV19
CASRKGTNREKLFF
>TRBJ2-2|TRBV4-1
CASSQAKGLAGFNTGELFF
>TRBJ1-6|TRBV19
CASSNYQRVLESTFIFNSPLHF
>TRBJ1-4|TRBV6-1
CASSEALWITTNEKLFF
>TRBJ1-2|TRBV6-5
CASSSWQGAGYTF
>TRBJ1-2|TRBV25-1
CVPGGPIYYGYTF
>TRBJ2-2|TRBV19
CASSIFQVTGELFF
>TRBJ2-6|TRBV19
CASSNPGLAFSGANVLTF
>TRBJ2-1|TRBV4-1
CASSQAGDRVTYEQFF
>TRBJ1-1|TRBV3-1/TRBV3-2
CASSSWDSTEAFF
>TRBJ1-1|TRBV14
CASSPGGPGGTEAFF
>TRBJ1-1|TRBV12-5
CASGLGPLGTEAFF
>TRBJ1-6|TRBV10-3
CAISEKGGGSYNSPLHF
>TRBJ1-6|TRBV19
CASSFAGGHAYNSPLHF
>TRBJ2-3|TRBV5-1
CASSYDTDTQYF
>TRBJ2-1|TRBV12-5
CASGLGLAANNEQFF
>TRBJ1-2|TRBV10-3
CASNPQGSNYGYTF
>TRBJ1-2|TRBV7-8
CASSRDRGNYGYTF
>TRBJ2-2|TRBV9
CASRTGPGAGELFF
>TRBJ2-1|TRBV9
CASSVTGSMGNEQFF
>TRBJ2-2|TRBV7-2
CASSLTGGRTGELFF
>TRBJ1-1|TRBV19
CASSSRGRQGRSEAFF
>TRBJ2-3|TRBV6-4
CASSTRVTDTQYF